This entry describes one T cell receptor (beta chain). Germline V gene lookup returns CDR1 LGHNT and CDR2 FRNRAP. This CDR3 has 17 amino acids. Losses at the gene ends were 2 bases for V and 13 bases for J; bases not matched to a gene: 18. PCR involved 60 Vbeta and 13 Jbeta primers. Assay: immunoSEQ multiplex PCR; the TCRdb copy retains only in-frame clones and omits some. The profile shows 200,000 to 250,000 clones, over 80% of them singletons. The data are from a study of cytomegalovirus exposure and HLA in healthy donors. Sequenced sample: PBMCs. The V gene is TRBV12-5, the J gene TRBJ2-3; 10 bases are a match to TRBD2. The clonotype originates from a woman between 40 and 55 years old in good health and CMV-seropositive. The CDR3 loop is CASGLIQLAGTVPGKYF. The DNA for the CDR3 is TGTGCTAGTGGTTTGATCCAACTAGCGGGAACCGTCCCAGGGAAGTATTTT.